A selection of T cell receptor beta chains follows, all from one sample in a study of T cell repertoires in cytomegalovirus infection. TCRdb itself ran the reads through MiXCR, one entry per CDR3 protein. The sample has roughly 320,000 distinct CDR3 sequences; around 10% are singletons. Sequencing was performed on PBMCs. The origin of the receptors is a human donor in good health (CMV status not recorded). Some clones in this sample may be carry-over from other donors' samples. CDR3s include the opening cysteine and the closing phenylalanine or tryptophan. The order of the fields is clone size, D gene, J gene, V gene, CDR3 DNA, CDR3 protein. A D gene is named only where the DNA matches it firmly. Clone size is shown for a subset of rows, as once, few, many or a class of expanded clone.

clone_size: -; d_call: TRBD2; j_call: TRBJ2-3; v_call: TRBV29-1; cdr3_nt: TGCAGCGTTGTGGGGGGGGTCACAGATACGCAGTATTTT; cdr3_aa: CSVVGGVTDTQYF
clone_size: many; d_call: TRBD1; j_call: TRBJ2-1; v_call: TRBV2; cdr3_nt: TGTGCCAGCAGTGCCACGGGACAGGGAAGGAATGAGCAGTTCTTC; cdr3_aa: CASSATGQGRNEQFF
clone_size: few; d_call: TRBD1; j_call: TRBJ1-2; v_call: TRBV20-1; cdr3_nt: TGCAGTGCGCCCCGGGACAGGGCCAACTATGGCTACACCTTC; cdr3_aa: CSAPRDRANYGYTF
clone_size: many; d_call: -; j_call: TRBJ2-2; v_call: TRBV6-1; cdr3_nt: TGTGCCAGCGCTCGAGGGACCGGGGAGCTGTTTTTT; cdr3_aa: CASARGTGELFF
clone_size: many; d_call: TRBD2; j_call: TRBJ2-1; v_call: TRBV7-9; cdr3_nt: TGTGCCAGCAGCTCGGGACTAGCGAACTACAATGAGCAGTTCTTC; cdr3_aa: CASSSGLANYNEQFF
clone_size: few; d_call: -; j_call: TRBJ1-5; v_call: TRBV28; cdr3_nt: TGTGCCAGCAGTTGGGGCAATCAGCCCCAGCATTTT; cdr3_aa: CASSWGNQPQHF
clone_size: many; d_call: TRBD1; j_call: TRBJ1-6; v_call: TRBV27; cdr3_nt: TGTGCCAGCAGTCTCGTCCAGGGGGTACGGTCACCCCTCCACTTT; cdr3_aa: CASSLVQGVRSPLHF
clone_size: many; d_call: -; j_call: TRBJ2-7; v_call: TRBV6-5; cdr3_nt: TGTGCCAGCAGTTACGAGGTTAGCGGTACCTACGAGCAGTACTTC; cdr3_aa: CASSYEVSGTYEQYF
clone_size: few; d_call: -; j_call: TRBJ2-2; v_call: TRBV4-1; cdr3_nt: TGCGCCAGCAGCTATAGTGCGGGGCCGAACACCGGGGAGCTGTTTTTT; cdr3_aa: CASSYSAGPNTGELFF
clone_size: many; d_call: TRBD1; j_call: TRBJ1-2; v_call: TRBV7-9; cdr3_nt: TGTGCCAGCAGCTTGGACAGGGCCACGGGGGGCTACACCTTC; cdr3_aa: CASSLDRATGGYTF
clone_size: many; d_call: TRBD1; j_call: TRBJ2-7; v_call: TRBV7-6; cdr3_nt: TGTGCCAGCAGCCCGGGACAGGGTCTCTACGAGCAGTACTTC; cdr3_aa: CASSPGQGLYEQYF
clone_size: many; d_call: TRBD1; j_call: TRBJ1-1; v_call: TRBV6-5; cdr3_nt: TGTGCCAGCAGTACTCAGGGGGTACGCACTGAAGCTTTCTTT; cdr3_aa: CASSTQGVRTEAFF
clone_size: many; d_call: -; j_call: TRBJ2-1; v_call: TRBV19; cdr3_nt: TGTGCCAGTAGTGCTTTTCGGGACTTCGACAATGAGCAGTTCTTC; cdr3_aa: CASSAFRDFDNEQFF
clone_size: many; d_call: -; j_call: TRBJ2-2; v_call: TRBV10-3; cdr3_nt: TGTGCCATTTCCGACGCACCACTGATGAACACCGGGGAGCTGTTTTTT; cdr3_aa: CAISDAPLMNTGELFF
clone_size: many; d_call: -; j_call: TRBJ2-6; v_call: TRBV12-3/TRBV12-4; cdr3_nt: TGTGCCAGCCAGATCTCTGGGGCCAACGTCCTGACTTTC; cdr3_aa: CASQISGANVLTF
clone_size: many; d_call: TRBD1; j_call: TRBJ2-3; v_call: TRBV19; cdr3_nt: TGTGCCAGTAGGAGGGCTTCAGGGGGCAGGAGGACCGGTACGCAGTATTTT; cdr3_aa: CASRRASGGRRTGTQYF
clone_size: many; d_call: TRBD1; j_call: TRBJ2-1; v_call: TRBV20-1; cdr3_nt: TGCAGTGCTAGACAGCACAGGGGGCCATACAATGAGCAGTTCTTC; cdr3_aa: CSARQHRGPYNEQFF
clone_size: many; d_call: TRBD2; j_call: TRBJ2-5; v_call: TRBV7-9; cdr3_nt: TGTGCCAGCCGCCCTGGACTAGCGACAAAAGAGACCCAGTACTTC; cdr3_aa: CASRPGLATKETQYF
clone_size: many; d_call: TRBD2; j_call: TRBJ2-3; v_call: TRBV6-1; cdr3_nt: TGTGCCAGCCGGAGCGGGGGCCTCACAGATACGCAGTATTTT; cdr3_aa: CASRSGGLTDTQYF
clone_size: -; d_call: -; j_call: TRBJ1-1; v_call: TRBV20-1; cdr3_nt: TGCAGTTCCAACGGGGGCCCGAACACTGAAGCTTTCTTT; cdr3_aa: CSSNGGPNTEAFF
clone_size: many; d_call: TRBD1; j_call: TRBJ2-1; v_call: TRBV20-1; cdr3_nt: TGCAGTGCGCCGTCCAGGACAGGGGGCTTGGATGAGCAGTTCTTC; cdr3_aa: CSAPSRTGGLDEQFF
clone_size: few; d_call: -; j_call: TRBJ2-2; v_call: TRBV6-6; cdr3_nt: TGTGCCAGCGTTTTGGATAACACCGGGGAGCTGTTTTTT; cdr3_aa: CASVLDNTGELFF
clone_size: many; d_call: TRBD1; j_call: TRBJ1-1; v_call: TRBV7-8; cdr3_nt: TGTGCCAGCAGCTTAGCCTTTTTGCAGGGGGACACTGAAGCTTTCTTT; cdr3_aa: CASSLAFLQGDTEAFF
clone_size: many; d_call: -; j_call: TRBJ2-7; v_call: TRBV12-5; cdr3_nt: TGTGCTAGTGCCCTCTCGGACCTCGAGCAGTACTTC; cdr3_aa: CASALSDLEQYF
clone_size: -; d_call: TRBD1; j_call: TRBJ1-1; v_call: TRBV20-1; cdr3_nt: TGCAGTGCCCCGGACAGGGACAAGCGGATGAACACTGAAGCTTTCTTT; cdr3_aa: CSAPDRDKRMNTEAFF
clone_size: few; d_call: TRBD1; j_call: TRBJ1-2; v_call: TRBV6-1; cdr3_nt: TGTGCCAGCTTAACTGCCGGACAGGTCGGGACATACACCTTC; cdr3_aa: CASLTAGQVGTYTF
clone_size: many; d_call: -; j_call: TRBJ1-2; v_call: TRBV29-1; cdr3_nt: TGCAGCGTTGCCCCGCTCTATGGCTACACCTTC; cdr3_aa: CSVAPLYGYTF
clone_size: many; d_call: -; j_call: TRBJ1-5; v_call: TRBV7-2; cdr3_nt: TGTGCCAGCAGCTTAGAGAGACCGGGCCAGCCCCAGCATTTT; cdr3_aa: CASSLERPGQPQHF
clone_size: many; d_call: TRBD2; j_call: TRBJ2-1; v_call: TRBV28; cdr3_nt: TGTGCCAGCAGTTTAGGACTAGCGGGGCAGTACAATGAGCAGTTCTTC; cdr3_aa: CASSLGLAGQYNEQFF
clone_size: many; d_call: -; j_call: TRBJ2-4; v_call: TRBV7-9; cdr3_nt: TGTGCCAGCAGCTTAGTGGAGGGGGCTGCCAAAAACATTCAGTACTTC; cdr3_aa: CASSLVEGAAKNIQYF
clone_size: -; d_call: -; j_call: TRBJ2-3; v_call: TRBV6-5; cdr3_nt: TGTGCCAGCAGTACCGGGATCGGTACCACAGATACGCAGTATTTT; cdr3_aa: CASSTGIGTTDTQYF